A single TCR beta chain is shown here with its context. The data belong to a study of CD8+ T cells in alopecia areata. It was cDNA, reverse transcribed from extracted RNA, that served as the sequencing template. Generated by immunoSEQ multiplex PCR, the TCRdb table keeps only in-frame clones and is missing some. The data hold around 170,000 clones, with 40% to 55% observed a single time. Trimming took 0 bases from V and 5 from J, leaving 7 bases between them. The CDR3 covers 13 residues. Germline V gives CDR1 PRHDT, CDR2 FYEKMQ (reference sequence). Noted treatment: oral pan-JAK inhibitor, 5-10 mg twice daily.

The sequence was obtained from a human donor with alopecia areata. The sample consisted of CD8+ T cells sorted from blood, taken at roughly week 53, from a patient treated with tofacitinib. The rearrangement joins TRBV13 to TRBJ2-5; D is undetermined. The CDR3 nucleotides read TGTGCCAGCAGCTTAGGTGCCGGGGAGACCCAGTACTTC. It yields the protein CASSLGAGETQYF.